Below, 29 T cell receptor beta chains from the same sample are listed, as sequenced in a study of shared clonotypes between healthy human individuals. Only in-frame clones appear in the TCRdb table, and some are missing; sequencing was by immunoSEQ multiplex PCR. Of some 2.4 million clones in the sample, roughly 93% were seen once. Sequenced sample: naive CD4+ T cells from PBMCs. The subset was: CD45RA+ positively selected. These TCRs come from a man younger than 35 in good health. Some clones in this sample may be carry-over from other donors' samples.

The J gene is TRBJ1-2, the V gene TRBV29-1; TRBD1 might be the D (6 bases). CDR1 and CDR2 from the germline V gene are SQVTM and ANQGSEA. Trimming removed 3 bases from V and 3 bases from J, with 8 bases in between. CDR3 length equals 12 residues. The CDR3 sequence: CSVDTGYYGYTF. In nucleotides, the CDR3 is TGCAGCGTTGATACAGGGTACTATGGCTACACCTTC.

CDR3 coding DNA: TGCGCCAGCAGCTTGGCAGCGTCTAGCGGCTACAATGAGCAGTTCTTC. Residues: CASSLAASSGYNEQFF. The V gene is TRBV5-1, the J gene TRBJ2-1; 7 bases align to TRBD2. Trimming removed 0 bases from V and 3 bases from J; junction bases left unmatched: 6. Germline V lookup: CDR1 SGHRS, CDR2 YFSETQ. This CDR3 has 16 residues.

V usage is TRBV10-3 and J usage is TRBJ1-2; weak D call: TRBD1 (6 bases). The CDR3 consists of 15 residues. Germline loops: CDR1 ENHRY, CDR2 SYGVKD. Trimming removed 3 bases from V and 2 bases from J, with 13 bases in between. DNA of the CDR3: TGTGCCATCAGTGAAGCAACAACAGGGAACTATGGCTACACCTTC. Translation: CAISEATTGNYGYTF.

The V gene is TRBV11-3, the J gene TRBJ2-5, with D possibly TRBD1 on 6 matching bases. The J call could be wrong; TRBJ2-7 is a better fit for the DNA end. This CDR3 contains 15 residues. Germline CDR1 SGHNT, CDR2 YENEEA. As DNA, the CDR3 is TGTGCCAGCAGCCAACAGGGTATTGGTGACTACGAGCAGTACTTC. Translating gives CASSQQGIGDYEQYF.

This clone was seen a handful of times. V gene TRBV9 combines with J gene TRBJ1-1, with 7 bases aligning to TRBD1. CDR1 is SGDLS, CDR2 YYNGEE, per germline. Trimming cost V 0 bases and J 9 bases; bases outside gene matches: 5. CDR3 length: 13 amino acids. The CDR3 reads CASSVGQGGKAFF. The CDR3, as DNA: TGTGCCAGCAGCGTAGGCCAGGGGGGCAAAGCTTTCTTT.

The gene calls are TRBV27 and TRBJ2-7; 7 nucleotides agree with TRBD2. V shed 1 base, J shed 6 bases, and the junction held 6 bases outside the gene matches. CDR3 length: 14 residues. The germline gives CDR1 MNHEY, CDR2 SMNVEV (reference sequence). CDR3 DNA sequence: TGTGCCAGCAGTTTATGGCGGGAGTTTGGCGAGCAGTACTTC. It codes for CASSLWREFGEQYF.

V gene TRBV4-1 combines with J gene TRBJ2-7, with D uncertain. V was pared by 5 bases and J by 3 bases, with 14 bases between. The germline CDR1 and CDR2 sequences are MGHRA and YSYEKL. The length of the CDR3 is 14 residues. The CDR3 nucleotides read TGCGCCAGCAGCTTCGGCTCGGCATACTACGAGCAGTACTTC. It encodes CASSFGSAYYEQYF.

This rearrangement joins TRBV7-3 to TRBJ2-3; 11 nucleotides match TRBD2. V shed 2 bases, J shed 4 bases, and the junction held 2 bases outside the gene matches. Germline V gene sequence: CDR1 SGHTA, CDR2 FQGTGA. The CDR3 sequence is 15 residues long. The CDR3, as DNA: TGTGCCAGCAGCTTATCACTAGCGGGAGCAGATACGCAGTATTTT. It is translated as CASSLSLAGADTQYF.

This chain connects TRBV27 to TRBJ2-3; no reliable D call. V lost 5 bases to trimming and J lost 4 bases, with 4 bases between them. The CDR3 has 11 residues. Germline V gene lookup returns CDR1 MNHEY and CDR2 SMNVEV (reference sequence). The chain's CDR3 is CASSQADTQYF. CDR3 DNA sequence: TGTGCCAGCAGTCAGGCAGATACGCAGTATTTT.

The chain combines TRBV29-1 with TRBJ1-2; D ambiguous. The V end lost 0 bases, the J end lost 2 bases, and 13 bases lay between the germline ends. The CDR3 extends over 15 amino acids. Germline V CDR1 and CDR2: SQVTM, ANQGSEA. The DNA of the CDR3 is TGCAGCGTTGAAGATCCCCTGGACGAAAACTATGGCTACACCTTC. Its translation is CSVEDPLDENYGYTF.

The chain carries TRBV5-1 and TRBJ2-1; 13 bases match TRBD2. The CDR3 is 16 amino acids. Germline V gene data show CDR1 as SGHRS and CDR2 as YFSETQ. Germline trimming cut 4 bases from V and 4 bases from J; bases unmatched to any gene: 5. This chain's CDR3 is CASSEGTSGIYNEQFF. The CDR3 DNA is TGCGCCAGCAGCGAGGGGACTAGCGGGATTTACAATGAGCAGTTCTTC.

J is TRBJ2-5 and V is TRBV6-5, with D possibly TRBD1 on 5 matching bases. In germline, CDR1 is MNHEY, CDR2 SVGAGI. V was pared by 7 bases and J by 7 bases, with 19 bases between. The CDR3 spans 14 residues. This chain's CDR3 is CASIGAVGMGTQYF. CDR3 DNA: TGTGCCAGCATTGGGGCGGTAGGAATGGGGACCCAGTACTTC.

In its sample, this clone was seen once. V usage is TRBV14 and J usage is TRBJ2-4; D gene unclear. CDR3 length equals 14 residues. The V gene's germline CDR1 is SGHDN and CDR2 FVKESK. Trimming pared 1 base from V and 1 base from J, leaving 5 bases between. The CDR3 protein is CASSQARAKNIQYF. The DNA for the CDR3 is TGTGCCAGCAGCCAAGCCAGGGCCAAAAACATTCAGTACTTC. The whole variable domain, remainder taken from reference TRBV14 and TRBJ2-4, is EAGVTQFPSHSVIEKGQTVTLRCDPISGHDNLYWYRRVMGKEIKFLLHFVKESKQDESGMPNNRFLAERTGGTYSTLKVQPAELEDSGVYFCASSQARAKNIQYFGAGTRLSVL.

This chain connects TRBV7-9 to TRBJ1-3; possibly TRBD1 for D (5 bases). CDR1 is SEHNR and CDR2 is FQNEAQ in the germline V gene (reference sequence). V gave up 0 bases and J gave up 4 bases, with 13 bases separating them. The CDR3 consists of 16 residues. This CDR3 is CASSLARGRVGNTIYF. The CDR3 region has the DNA TGTGCCAGCAGCTTAGCGCGCGGCAGGGTCGGAAACACCATATATTTT.

The sample holds one count of this clone. This chain links TRBV4-1 with TRBJ2-3; 11 bases are shared with TRBD2. Unmatched junction bases numbered 11, after V lost 6 bases and J lost 6 bases. Looked up from germline, CDR1 is MGHRA and CDR2 is YSYEKL. The length of the CDR3 is 16 residues. CDR3 amino acids: CASRLITSGSADTQYF. The CDR3 DNA follows: TGCGCCAGCAGGCTCATAACTAGCGGGAGTGCCGATACGCAGTATTTT.

To note about this clone: Other DNA sequences in this specimen translate into the identical CDR3. The V gene is TRBV28, the J gene TRBJ1-2, with TRBD1 identical over 9 bases. The length of the CDR3 is 13 residues. Per germline, CDR1 MDHEN and CDR2 SYDVKM. Trimming cost V 4 bases and J 5 bases; bases outside gene matches: 2. CDR3 nucleotides: TGTGCCAGCAGTTCCGGACAGGGGTATGGCTACACCTTC. This gives the protein CASSSGQGYGYTF.

The chain employs TRBV6-5 and TRBJ1-5; D gene unclear. V lost 6 bases to trimming and J lost 12 bases, with 15 bases between them. CDR3 length equals 12 residues. Per the germline V gene, CDR1 is MNHEY and CDR2 is SVGAGI. CDR3 DNA sequence: TGTGCCAGCAGGGGTGGGGATGGTCTCCAGCATTTT. This codes for CASRGGDGLQHF.

The chain combines TRBV5-1 with TRBJ2-3, with TRBD2 matching over 14 bases. The germline V gene has CDR1 SGHRS and CDR2 YFSETQ. V dropped 3 bases and J dropped 6; count of bases not matched to a gene: 9. This CDR3 region has 17 residues. The CDR3 nucleotides are TGCGCCAGCAGCTCCCAAAATGGACTAGCGGGAGGCGATACGCAGTATTTT. This sequence encodes CASSSQNGLAGGDTQYF.

The chain couples TRBV4-2 to TRBJ2-3; possible D gene TRBD2, 5 bases. The CDR3 is 16 amino acids. The germline gives CDR1 LGHNA, CDR2 YNFKEQ. V dropped 1 base and J dropped 1 base, with 12 bases sitting between them. The CDR3 DNA reads as TGTGCCAGCAGCCAAGGGTCAGCGCGGGGCACAGATACGCAGTATTTT. It is translated as CASSQGSARGTDTQYF.

This chain's CDR3 is CASFPAGAYNEQFF. CDR3 DNA: TGTGCCAGCTTCCCGGCGGGAGCTTACAATGAGCAGTTCTTC. The V gene is TRBV6-4, the J gene TRBJ2-1, with 7 bases identical to TRBD2. Germline assignment: CDR1 MRHNA and CDR2 SNTAGT. J was trimmed by 4 bases and V by 8 bases; bases with no gene match: 8. The length of the CDR3 is 14 residues.

The rearrangement uses TRBV7-2 and TRBJ2-7; weak D call: TRBD1 (6 bases). V dropped 5 bases and J dropped 2 bases, with 13 bases sitting between them. This CDR3 spans 14 amino acids. Per germline, CDR1 SGHTA and CDR2 FQGNSA. CDR3: CASSTNRVTYEQYF. The CDR3 DNA sequence: TGTGCCAGCAGCACAAACAGGGTAACCTACGAGCAGTACTTC.

The J gene is TRBJ2-7, the V gene TRBV6-5; 9 bases line up with TRBD1. The CDR3 sequence is 15 residues long. V lost 7 bases, J lost 1 base, and 8 bases stayed unmatched. Germline-derived CDR1 and CDR2 are MNHEY and SVGAGI. DNA for the CDR3: TGTGCCAGCAACGAGTGGGACAGGGCTTCCTACGAGCAGTACTTC. Protein sequence: CASNEWDRASYEQYF.

The chain recombines TRBV7-2 with TRBJ2-2, with unresolved D. The CDR3 contains 14 residues. Germline V gives CDR1 SGHTA, CDR2 FQGNSA. V was shortened by 1 base and J by 7 bases, with 10 bases between the two germline ends. In nucleotides, the CDR3 is TGTGCCAGCAGCTTAGAGCCTCTGGGCGGGGAGCTGTTTTTT. Translation gives CASSLEPLGGELFF.

The J gene is TRBJ1-2, the V gene TRBV12-5; the D gene is possibly TRBD1 (6 bases). This CDR3 comprises 17 residues. V lost 4 bases and J lost 2, with 20 bases in between. Germline CDR1 and CDR2: LGHNT and FRNRAP. CDR3 nucleotide sequence: TGTGCTAGTGGTTCGCCTCATCGGGGGACATCCAACTATGGCTACACCTTC. Amino acids: CASGSPHRGTSNYGYTF.

The chain is built from TRBV28 and TRBJ2-3, with 8 bases aligning to TRBD1. The CDR3 consists of 15 residues. The junction had 3 bases not matched to a gene; V was cut back by 2 bases and J by 2 bases. From germline, CDR1 is MDHEN and CDR2 SYDVKM. CDR3 region: CASSLNRGVTDTQYF. The CDR3 DNA reads TGTGCCAGCAGTTTAAACAGGGGGGTCACAGATACGCAGTATTTT. Complete variable domain (other parts from reference TRBV28 and TRBJ2-3): DVKVTQSSRYLVKRTGEKVFLECVQDMDHENMFWYRQDPGLGLRLIYFSYDVKMKEKGDIPEGYSVSREKKERFSLILESASTNQTSMYLCASSLNRGVTDTQYFGPGTRLTVL.

The rearrangement joins TRBV16 to TRBJ1-1; 9 nucleotides align to TRBD1. Germline CDR1 reads KGHSY; CDR2 reads FQNENV. The CDR3 covers 16 residues. The ends lost 4 bases at V and 1 base at J; junction bases unmatched: 7. For the CDR3, the DNA is TGTGCCAGCAGCCCGGGACAGGGTGGGGCGAACACTGAAGCTTTCTTT. Protein: CASSPGQGGANTEAFF.

The chain uses TRBV20-1 and TRBJ2-3; D unclear. V was cut by 7 bases and J by 1 base, with 6 bases left in between. The germline gives CDR1 DFQATT, CDR2 SNEGSKA (reference sequence). CDR3 size: 11 residues. CDR3 bases: TGCAGTGGATCTGGCACAGATACGCAGTATTTT. Its protein product is CSGSGTDTQYF.

V gene TRBV2 combines with J gene TRBJ1-2; 7 nucleotides line up with TRBD1. The germline CDR1 and CDR2 sequences are SNHLY and FYNNEI. V shed 5 bases and J 8 bases; nucleotides not matched to a gene: 8. The CDR3 runs 13 residues. The CDR3 sequence is CASSPLDREGYTF. The CDR3 DNA reads TGTGCCAGCAGTCCGTTAGACAGGGAGGGCTACACCTTC.

The chain has TRBV4-3 and TRBJ2-7, with D perhaps TRBD2 (7 bases). Germline CDR1 and CDR2: LGHNA and YSLEER. Trimming shortened V by 3 bases and J by 1 base, and 19 bases separated the two germline ends. The CDR3 is 17 residues long. The CDR3 DNA is TGCGCCAGCAGCCAGGATAATTGGGGAGGGGGATCCTACGAGCAGTACTTC. Its protein is CASSQDNWGGGSYEQYF.